This entry concerns a single T cell receptor (beta chain). Its antigen is undetermined. Clones were read by immunoSEQ multiplex PCR, and TCRdb kept only the in-frame ones, dropping some. The sample gives about 44,000 clones, 60% to 75% of which show up once; around 3% is in the top ten. The source of the sample is a study of PD-1 blockade in classical Hodgkin lymphoma. Study-level results: The study reported lower baseline TCR diversity in newly diagnosed patients than in healthy donors. Newly diagnosed patients had diversity similar to the baseline diversity of complete responders.

The CDR3 runs to 14 residues. The germline V gene has CDR1 PRHDT and CDR2 FYEKMQ (reference sequence). J gave up 4 bases and V 2 bases, and 2 bases lay outside the gene matches. Time point specified: cycle 4 day 1 (C4D1), after more than 5 weeks of nivolumab. Every patient was affected by relapse after autologous stem cell transplantation, while exposure to brentuximab vedotin was not uniform. The chain recombines TRBV13 with TRBJ2-5; the match to TRBD1 covers 9 bases. This TCR was sampled from a human donor with classical Hodgkin lymphoma. The sequences come from peripheral blood mononuclear cells (PBMCs), collected before the fourth cycle of nivolumab. Here the CDR3 reads CASSLRQGGETQYF. The CDR3 DNA reads as TGTGCCAGCAGCTTAAGACAGGGGGGAGAGACCCAGTACTTC. Together with reference TRBV13 and TRBJ2-5, the CDR3 gives the full variable domain: AAGVIQSPRHLIKEKRETATLKCYPIPRHDTVYWYQQGPGQDPQFLISFYEKMQSDKGSIPDRFSAQQFSDYHSELNMSSLELGDSALYFCASSLRQGGETQYFGPGTRLLVL.